The subject of this entry is one T cell receptor beta chain. No antigen is known for it. TCRdb fed the RT-PCR reads into MiXCR, producing one record per CDR3 protein. The table lists hundreds of thousands of distinct CDR3 sequences, 9.5% to 13% of them singletons. The germline V gene encodes CDR1 SGHKS and CDR2 YYEKEE (reference sequence). V was clipped by 8 bases and J by 5 bases; unmatched bases: 8. The length of the CDR3 is 14 residues. This entry belongs to a study of response to subunit inactivated influenza vaccine. Whole-study results and caveats: It was suggested by the authors that few new T cells are recruited by each seasonal influenza vaccination.

The receptor comes from a man aged 50-60 years who received an inactivated influenza vaccine. The specimen comprised PBMCs from blood, sampled roughly 47 days after vaccination. This chain links TRBV5-5 with TRBJ2-2; TRBD1 agrees at 8 bases. The CDR3 here is CASETDRVTGELFF. The CDR3 DNA sequence: TGTGCCAGTGAAACGGACAGGGTGACCGGGGAGCTGTTTTTT. Using reference TRBV5-5 and TRBJ2-2 for the parts outside the CDR3, the full variable domain is DAGVTQSPTHLIKTRGQQVTLRCSPISGHKSVSWYQQVLGQGPQFIFQYYEKEERGRGNFPDRFSARQFPNYSSELNVNALLLGDSALYLCASETDRVTGELFFGEGSRLTVL.